Sequencing of this TCR beta chain was carried out in a study of blood T cell repertoires in COVID-19. The V gene's germline CDR1 is LGHDT and CDR2 YNNKEL (reference sequence). The CDR3 runs to 14 residues. The junction had 8 bases not matched to a gene; V was cut back by 5 bases and J by 6 bases. Here immunoSEQ multiplex PCR was the method, and the copy in TCRdb shows in-frame clones only, minus some. In the table there are roughly 500,000 clones, more than 75% of which are singletons. The chain combines TRBV3-1 (or the pseudogene TRBV3-2) with TRBJ2-5, with TRBD2 identical over 8 bases. The sequenced sample consisted of PBMCs or T cells enriched from blood (not recorded which). This clonotype was sampled from a woman aged 40 to 50 who had recovered from COVID-19. The CDR3 reads CASSENSGTKTQYF. The CDR3 DNA is TGTGCCAGCAGCGAAAATAGCGGGACCAAGACCCAGTACTTC.